This T cell receptor beta chain comes out of a study of T cells after yellow fever vaccination. Germline CDR1 reads MGHDK; CDR2 reads SYGVNS. There are 15 residues in the CDR3. J was trimmed by 8 bases and V by 4 bases; bases with no gene match: 10. This clonotype occurred many times. TCRdb processed the 5' RACE reads anew with MiXCR; each CDR3 protein has one entry. This table holds 300,000 to 400,000 distinct CDR3 sequences, roughly an eighth found once. The sequence came from a man aged 18 to 30 who received the YFV17D yellow fever vaccine. This material consisted of CD4+ T cells sorted from PBMCs, taken 15 days after the yellow fever booster vaccination. The chain links TRBV25-1 to TRBJ1-2; 10 bases agree with TRBD1. The DNA for the CDR3 is TGTGCCAGCAGTGCCTCCTCCGGGACAGGGGCGGGCTACACCTTC. It is translated as CASSASSGTGAGYTF.